The 21 T cell receptor beta chains given below trace back to one sample, sequenced in a study of T-cell memory formation after mild COVID-19. TCRdb re-derived calls from the 5' RACE reads in MiXCR, one entry per CDR3 protein. Of 450,000 to 650,000 distinct CDR3 sequences in the sample, approximately 18% were seen once. Sequences were obtained from PBMCs or a T cell subset sorted from them (not recorded which). The receptor set was obtained from an adult woman who had mild COVID-19 (a few samples of this study predate the infection). Cell type and time point are not known.

This clonotype occurred a few times. This rearrangement joins TRBV4-1 to TRBJ2-3, with D perhaps assigned TRBD1 or TRBD2 (5 bases each). V was cut by 1 base and J by 6 bases, with 14 bases left in between. The CDR3 has 15 residues. Germline V gene sequence: CDR1 MGHRA, CDR2 YSYEKL. CDR3 amino acids: CASSQVVWGYDTQYF. The CDR3 DNA reads TGCGCCAGCAGCCAAGTAGTATGGGGGTACGATACGCAGTATTTT.

This chain links TRBV12-3 or TRBV12-4 with TRBJ2-2; no definite D call. There are 14 residues in the CDR3. V dropped 5 bases and J dropped 6 bases, with 13 bases sitting between them. CDR3 region: CASSPSRSPGELFF. In DNA, the CDR3 is TGTGCCAGCAGTCCCTCCAGATCCCCCGGGGAGCTGTTTTTT.

V usage is TRBV12-5 and J usage is TRBJ2-1; D remains ambiguous. The CDR3 has 11 amino acids. Germline V gene sequence: CDR1 LGHNT, CDR2 FRNRAP. Trimming cost V 6 bases and J 3 bases, with 3 bases left between them. CDR3 residues: CASGYYNEQFF. The CDR3 DNA follows: TGTGCTAGTGGATACTACAATGAGCAGTTCTTC.

This clonotype was recorded a few times. The V call is TRBV5-1, the J call TRBJ1-1, with 11 positions matching TRBD1. The J segment lost 3 bases and the V segment lost 3 bases, leaving 4 bases of the junction unmatched. The CDR3 length is 15 residues. CDR1 and CDR2 (germline): SGHRS, YFSETQ. The CDR3 coding sequence is TGCGCCAGCAGCTCGGGGGACAGGGGGGACACTGAAGCTTTCTTT. Its protein product is CASSSGDRGDTEAFF.

The chain joins TRBV15 to TRBJ2-5, with unresolved D. The germline V gene has CDR1 LNHNV and CDR2 YYDKDF (reference sequence). The CDR3 runs 13 residues. The V and J ends lost 7 bases and 3 bases respectively, with 12 bases between them. In nucleotides, the CDR3 is TGTGCCACCAAGACCCATCAGGAAGAGACCCAGTACTTC. This sequence encodes CATKTHQEETQYF.

This chain links TRBV11-3 with TRBJ2-5; TRBD2 matches at 10 bases. V dropped 5 bases and J dropped 4; count of bases not matched to a gene: 13. The CDR3 has 17 amino acids. Germline CDR1 and CDR2: SGHNT and YENEEA. DNA of the CDR3: TGTGCCAGCAGCCCACCCCTAGCGGGGGCCTTCGGAGAGACCCAGTACTTC. Its translation: CASSPPLAGAFGETQYF.

This clonotype was observed a few times. The rearrangement uses TRBV5-4 and TRBJ2-1; D possibly uses TRBD1 or TRBD2 (6 bases each). Germline CDR1 reads SGHNT; CDR2 reads YYREEE (reference sequence). V gave up 1 base and J gave up 5 bases, with 16 bases separating them. The length of the CDR3 is 16 residues. The CDR3 loop is CASSLMAGHPNNEQFF. Here the CDR3 DNA reads TGTGCCAGCAGCTTGATGGCGGGACATCCGAACAATGAGCAGTTCTTC.

The chain carries TRBV11-2 and TRBJ2-1, with TRBD2 matching 7 bases. Germline trimming cut 8 bases from V and 8 bases from J; bases unmatched to any gene: 6. There are 12 residues in the CDR3. Germline CDR1 is SGHAT and CDR2 is FQNNGV. The CDR3 spells CASGKSGDEQFF. CDR3 sequence (DNA): TGTGCCAGCGGTAAGAGCGGGGATGAGCAGTTCTTC.

The chain uses TRBV13 and TRBJ2-2, with 9 bases that match TRBD1. Trimming cost V 0 bases and J 1 base; bases outside gene matches: 3. This CDR3 is built from 17 residues. Germline V gene data show CDR1 as PRHDT and CDR2 as FYEKMQ (reference sequence). CDR3 region: CASSLGTGGMNTGELFF. The CDR3 nucleotides read TGTGCCAGCAGCTTAGGGACAGGGGGGATGAACACCGGGGAGCTGTTTTTT.

The V call is TRBV30, the J call TRBJ2-7, with D unresolved. The CDR3 is 13 residues long. Germline V lookup: CDR1 GTSNPN, CDR2 SVGIG (reference sequence). V was trimmed by 2 bases and J by 2 bases, leaving 10 bases between them. The CDR3 nucleotides read TGTGCCTGGAGTCGCCCCCCAGCCTACGAGCAGTACTTC. It yields the protein CAWSRPPAYEQYF.

V gene TRBV20-1 combines with J gene TRBJ2-7; 7 bases align to TRBD1. V shed 3 bases, J shed 3 bases, and the junction held 8 bases outside the gene matches. This CDR3 is 14 amino acids long. CDR1 is DFQATT, CDR2 SNEGSKA, per germline (reference sequence). The CDR3 loop is CSASTGTDFYEQYF. CDR3 DNA: TGCAGTGCTAGCACCGGGACAGATTTCTACGAGCAGTACTTC.

There are many counts of this clonotype. This chain connects TRBV29-1 to TRBJ1-1, with TRBD1 matching over 7 bases. The junction had 14 bases not matched to a gene; V was cut back by 7 bases and J by 9 bases. The CDR3 contains 13 residues. The V gene's germline CDR1 is SQVTM and CDR2 ANQGSEA. In nucleotides, the CDR3 is TGCAGCGCTGCGAACAGGGGAAGTCGCCAAGCTTTCTTT. This gives the protein CSAANRGSRQAFF.

In its sample, this clonotype was seen a few times. A junction boundary mismatches the germline segment, possibly from a read error. The J gene is TRBJ2-1, the V gene TRBV11-2, with TRBD1 matching over 7 bases. The germline V gene encodes CDR1 SGHAT and CDR2 FQNNGV. The CDR3 has 15 amino acids. As DNA, the CDR3 is TGTGCCAGCAGTTTAGGTGACAGGGACTACAATGAGCAGTTCTTC. This gives the protein CASSLGDRDYNEQFF.

The V call is TRBV4-3, the J call TRBJ1-4; unclear D gene. CDR1 LGHNA and CDR2 YSLEER come from the germline V gene. This CDR3 comprises 16 residues. The ends were cut back, 2 bases at V and 0 bases at J, with 10 bases in the middle. The CDR3 nucleotides are TGCGCCAGCAGCCAAATCACGGGTACAACTAATGAAAAACTGTTTTTT. This encodes CASSQITGTTNEKLFF.

This clonotype was observed a few times. The chain combines TRBV7-8 with TRBJ1-2; D remains unclear. In germline, CDR1 is SGHVS, CDR2 FQNEAQ. CDR3 length: 14 residues. The germline V and J ends were trimmed by 1 base and 4 bases, with 10 bases remaining between them. The CDR3 sequence is CASSLEQILYGYTF. The CDR3 region has the DNA TGTGCCAGCAGCTTAGAACAGATCCTCTATGGCTACACCTTC. Full variable domain (remainder filled in from reference TRBV7-8 and TRBJ1-2): GAGVSQSPRYKVAKRGQDVALRCDPISGHVSLFWYQQALGQGPEFLTYFQNEAQLDKSGLPSDRFFAERPEGSVSTLKIQRTQQEDSAVYLCASSLEQILYGYTFGSGTRLTVV.

The table lists this clonotype with a few counts. The chain carries TRBV9 and TRBJ2-1, with TRBD2 identical over 9 bases. V shed 2 bases, J shed 4 bases, and the junction held 4 bases outside the gene matches. CDR3 size: 15 residues. CDR1 and CDR2 from the germline V gene are SGDLS and YYNGEE. The CDR3 nucleotides read TGTGCCAGCAGCGTTAGCGGGAGCCAGTACAATGAGCAGTTCTTC. Amino acids: CASSVSGSQYNEQFF.

The chain carries TRBV3-1 and TRBJ1-3; the D is unclear. V dropped 5 bases and J dropped 0 bases, with 8 bases sitting between them. The CDR3 is 14 amino acids. Germline values: CDR1 LGHDT, CDR2 YNNKEL (reference sequence). This chain's CDR3 is CASSNGVSGNTIYF. Written as DNA, the CDR3 is TGTGCCAGCAGCAACGGGGTCTCTGGAAACACCATATATTTT.

This clonotype was observed a few times. The chain combines TRBV15 with TRBJ1-5, with TRBD1 matching over 7 bases. CDR1 and CDR2 (germline): LNHNV, YYDKDF (reference sequence). This CDR3 spans 15 amino acids. Trimming at V came to 5 bases and at J to 1 base, leaving 5 bases not matched to a gene. The CDR3 loop reads CATSWGQISNQPQHF. The CDR3 DNA sequence: TGTGCCACCAGCTGGGGACAGATAAGCAATCAGCCCCAGCATTTT.

The rearrangement uses TRBV30 and TRBJ2-7; 10 bases align to TRBD1. The CDR3 length is 15 residues. Unmatched junction bases numbered 10, after V lost 3 bases and J lost 5 bases. Germline-derived CDR1 and CDR2 are GTSNPN and SVGIG (reference sequence). CDR3 bases: TGTGCCTGGAGCAGCCGGGACAGGGGTTGGCACGAGCAGTACTTC. Translated, it gives CAWSSRDRGWHEQYF.

This clonotype was recorded a few times. The genes are TRBV5-6 and TRBJ1-5; D not certain. Trimming took off 3 bases at V and 0 bases at J, with 10 bases between the two ends. This CDR3 region has 15 residues. Germline values: CDR1 SGHDT, CDR2 YYEEEE. The CDR3 DNA reads TGTGCCAGCAGCTCCCTCTATTATAGCAATCAGCCCCAGCATTTT. Translating it yields CASSSLYYSNQPQHF. Full variable domain (remainder filled in from reference TRBV5-6 and TRBJ1-5): DAGVTQSPTHLIKTRGQQVTLRCSPKSGHDTVSWYQQALGQGPQFIFQYYEEEERQRGNFPDRFSGHQFPNYSSELNVNALLLGDSALYLCASSSLYYSNQPQHFGDGTRLSIL.

This clonotype was detected only a few times. The chain recombines TRBV24-1 with TRBJ2-2; no clear D. The CDR3 totals 16 residues. Per the germline V gene, CDR1 is KGHDR and CDR2 is SFDVKD. Trimming left V 3 bases short and J 0 bases short, with 10 bases between. CDR3 amino acids: CATSDHARANTGELFF. Written as DNA, the CDR3 is TGTGCCACCAGTGATCATGCACGAGCGAACACCGGGGAGCTGTTTTTT.